Listed below are T cell receptor beta chains from one sample, sequenced in a study of OX40 agonist ivuxolimab in advanced cancers. Profiled with immunoSEQ multiplex PCR; TCRdb holds only in-frame clones, not every one. The sample includes 60,000 to 65,000 clones, around 93% of them seen just once. Material: CD4+ or CD8+ T cells sorted from blood, obtained in a trial of the OX40 agonist ivuxolimab. Source of these receptors: an adult with an advanced solid tumor such as melanoma, head and neck, liver or kidney cancer. The CDR3 runs from the conserved cysteine through the conserved F or W. Fields, in order: V gene, clone size, D gene, J gene, CDR3 length, CDR3 DNA, CDR3 protein. A D gene is named only where the DNA matches it firmly. Clone size appears in some rows only: once, few, many, or a class for an expanded clone.

TRBV19	-	-	TRBJ2-5	11	TGTGCCAGTAGTACACAAGAGACCCAGTACTTC	CASSTQETQYF
TRBV7-9	-	-	TRBJ1-1	15	TGTGCCAGCAGCCCCTCCTGGGGGATCAACACTGAAGCTTTCTTT	CASSPSWGINTEAFF
TRBV9	-	-	TRBJ1-1	14	TGTGCCAGCACCAAGGCCGGACAGAACACTGAAGCTTTCTTT	CASTKAGQNTEAFF
TRBV19	-	TRBD2	TRBJ2-7	15	TGTGCCAGTAGCCACCGGACTAGCAGTTCCTACGAGCAGTACTTC	CASSHRTSSSYEQYF
TRBV7-9	-	-	TRBJ1-6	14	TGTGCCAGCAGCTTAACTGGGGTTAATTCACCCCTCCACTTT	CASSLTGVNSPLHF
TRBV7-2	-	-	TRBJ2-1	16	TGTGCCAGCAGCTTAGCGACCGGGAGCTCCTACAATGAGCAGTTCTTC	CASSLATGSSYNEQFF
TRBV27	-	TRBD1	TRBJ2-3	15	TGTGCCAGCGGCCAGGGGGTTGTTATGACAGATACGCAGTATTTT	CASGQGVVMTDTQYF
TRBV2	-	TRBD1	TRBJ2-1	19	TGTGCCAGCAGGCTGGGGACAGGATACGGATTGGGGTCCTACAATGAGCAGTTCTTC	CASRLGTGYGLGSYNEQFF
TRBV18	-	-	TRBJ2-4	18	TGTGCCAGCTCACCACTATTCGGGCAGCACCTAGCGAAAAACATTCAGTACTTC	CASSPLFGQHLAKNIQYF
TRBV27	once	TRBD2	TRBJ2-2	15	TGTGCCAGCAGTATAAGGACTAGCGGGAACGGGGAGCTGTTTTTT	CASSIRTSGNGELFF
TRBV6-1	-	-	TRBJ2-1	15	TGTGCCAGCAGTGAAGATGGTACCGCCTACAATGAGCAGTTCTTC	CASSEDGTAYNEQFF
TRBV5-1	-	TRBD2	TRBJ2-5	16	TGCGCCAGCAGCTATGCCCCGGGACTAGGACAAGAGACCCAGTACTTC	CASSYAPGLGQETQYF
TRBV7-2	-	-	TRBJ2-7	16	TGTGCCAGCAGCTTAGAAAGCTCAGTGGGCTCCTACGAGCAGTACTTC	CASSLESSVGSYEQYF
TRBV11-3	-	-	TRBJ2-2	12	TGTGCCAGCCAGAGGGACACCGGGGAGCTGTTTTTT	CASQRDTGELFF
TRBV15	-	-	TRBJ2-3	15	TGTGCCACCAGCAGAGATTCCCAGAGCACAGATACGCAGTATTTT	CATSRDSQSTDTQYF
TRBV7-8	-	TRBD2	TRBJ2-7	16	TGTGCCAGCAGCTTACCCGGGACTAGCGGGAGGTACGAGCAGTACTTC	CASSLPGTSGRYEQYF
TRBV7-9	once	TRBD2	TRBJ2-1	14	TGTGCCAGCAGCTTAATGAGCGGGGTGCATGAGCAGTTCTTC	CASSLMSGVHEQFF
TRBV9	-	TRBD2	TRBJ2-4	16	TGTGCCAGCAGCAGAGGGGACGGGAGGGAAAAAAACATTCAGTACTTC	CASSRGDGREKNIQYF
TRBV27	-	-	TRBJ1-1	11	TGTGCCAGCCTAAAGAACACTGAAGCTTTCTTT	CASLKNTEAFF
TRBV10-1	-	-	TRBJ2-1	13	TGCGCCAGCAGTGAGCCAGGGTACAATGAGCAGTTCTTC	CASSEPGYNEQFF
TRBV6-5	-	TRBD2	TRBJ2-1	15	TGTGCCAGCACCACGGGGACTAGCGGAAACAATGAGCAGTTCTTC	CASTTGTSGNNEQFF
TRBV29-1	-	TRBD1	TRBJ2-1	14	TGCAGCGTTAAGGACAGGGAAGGGGACAATGAGCAGTTCTTC	CSVKDREGDNEQFF
TRBV18	-	TRBD1	TRBJ1-4	15	TGTGCCAGCTCACCGGGGGACAGGGGCGGCGAAAAACTGTTTTTT	CASSPGDRGGEKLFF
TRBV7-2	once	-	TRBJ2-3	14	TGTGCCAGCGGAAACTACCCGGGCACAGATACGCAGTATTTT	CASGNYPGTDTQYF
TRBV6-6	-	-	TRBJ1-3	14	TGTGCCAGCAGTTACGCAGGGACTGGAAACACCATATATTTT	CASSYAGTGNTIYF
TRBV7-2	once	-	TRBJ2-7	17	TGTGCCAGCAGCTCCAGGAGAGAGTATAAGAGCTCCTACGAGCAGTACTTC	CASSSRREYKSSYEQYF
TRBV5-4	-	TRBD2	TRBJ2-1	16	TGTGCCAGCAGCGGCAGCGGGAGGGTTTCCTACAATGAGCAGTTCTTC	CASSGSGRVSYNEQFF
TRBV10-1	-	-	TRBJ2-1	13	TGCGCCAGCAGCGTGGGGGTATGGAATGAGCAGTTCTTC	CASSVGVWNEQFF
TRBV28	-	TRBD1	TRBJ1-1	14	TGTGCCAGCAGTTCACAGGGGGCGATCACTGAAGCTTTCTTT	CASSSQGAITEAFF
TRBV11-3	-	-	TRBJ2-7	16	TGTGCCAGCAGCTTGGGGGACGCCTCAAGCTCCTACGAGCAGTACTTC	CASSLGDASSSYEQYF
TRBV7-4	-	-	TRBJ2-2	19	TGTGCCAGCAGCACCTCGCGGGCCTTCTCTAGGACGAACACCGGGGAGCTGTTTTTT	CASSTSRAFSRTNTGELFF
TRBV18	-	-	TRBJ1-1	15	TGTGCCAGCTCACCATCTTTTTCGGAGAACACTGAAGCTTTCTTT	CASSPSFSENTEAFF
TRBV25-1	-	-	TRBJ1-2	14	TGTGCCAGCAGTGAATCGGGGGAAAGCTATGGCTACACCTTC	CASSESGESYGYTF
TRBV6-6	once	-	TRBJ2-5	15	TGTGCCAGCAGTTACGGCCCCGGGACGGGAGAGACCCAGTACTTC	CASSYGPGTGETQYF
TRBV13	-	-	TRBJ2-2	13	TGTGCCAGCAGCCCTCCCAGGACCGGGGAGCTGTTTTTT	CASSPPRTGELFF
TRBV9	-	-	TRBJ1-1	15	TGTGCCAGCAGCCTCCTAGGGGGAGTGAACACTGAAGCTTTCTTT	CASSLLGGVNTEAFF
TRBV5-1	-	TRBD1	TRBJ2-7	14	TGCGCCAGCAGCTTGGGAGGGACAGGGGGCGAGCAGTACTTC	CASSLGGTGGEQYF
TRBV27	-	-	TRBJ1-1	14	TGTGCCAGCAACCAAATCGGGGGACGGCCTGAAGCTTTCTTT	CASNQIGGRPEAFF
TRBV7-2	-	-	TRBJ1-5	13	TGTGCCAGCAGCCCCCCAGGAAATCAGCCCCAGCATTTT	CASSPPGNQPQHF
TRBV2	-	TRBD2	TRBJ2-7	15	TGTGCCAGCAGGTTAGACGGGAGGGCCTCCTACGAGCAGTACTTC	CASRLDGRASYEQYF
TRBV19	-	TRBD2	TRBJ2-3	13	TGTGCCAGTAGAGTTGCCACTAGCGGTACGCAGTATTTT	CASRVATSGTQYF
TRBV4-1	-	-	TRBJ2-7	18	TGCGCCAGCAGCCAAGTCCTCTCCAGGACGCATAGCTCCTACGAGCAGTACTTC	CASSQVLSRTHSSYEQYF
TRBV10-3	-	TRBD2	TRBJ2-7	15	TGTGCCATCAGCCAAGGGACTAGCGGGAGATACGAGCAGTACTTC	CAISQGTSGRYEQYF